Shown below are 4 T cell receptor beta chains from a single sample sequenced in a study of Graves' ophthalmopathy and Graves' hyperthyroidism. RNA transcripts provided the template for amplifying TCR beta CDR3 regions. RT-PCR was first run with HTBI primers, then multiplex PCR in a second round. TCRdb fed the multiplex PCR reads into MiXCR, producing one record per CDR3 protein. The sample holds under 350,000 distinct CDR3 sequences, roughly a sixth seen once. Source material: peripheral blood. The receptors shown here come from an adult man with Graves' ophthalmopathy.

This clonotype was detected a few times. The chain carries TRBV11-2 and TRBJ1-1, with D possibly TRBD1 on 6 matching bases. V gave up 5 bases and J gave up 4 bases, with 14 bases separating them. The CDR3 is 14 residues long. The V gene's germline CDR1 is SGHAT and CDR2 FQNNGV. The CDR3: CASSEQGKGTEAFF. CDR3 sequence (DNA): TGTGCCAGCAGCGAACAGGGTAAGGGCACTGAAGCTTTCTTT. The complete variable domain, with remaining parts taken from reference TRBV11-2 and TRBJ1-1, reads EAGVAQSPRYKIIEKRQSVAFWCNPISGHATLYWYQQILGQGPKLLIQFQNNGVVDDSQLPKDRFSAERLKGVDSTLKIQPAKLEDSAVYLCASSEQGKGTEAFFGQGTRLTVV.

This rearrangement joins TRBV20-1 to TRBJ1-1; 7 nucleotides agree with TRBD1. Germline values: CDR1 DFQATT, CDR2 SNEGSKA (reference sequence). This CDR3 comprises 17 residues. V lost 1 base to trimming and J lost 6 bases; unmatched junction nucleotides: 17. Written as DNA, the CDR3 is TGCAGTGCTAGAGCCGGACTCGAACAGGGGCGAGGGCCTGAAGCTTTCTTT. It yields the protein CSARAGLEQGRGPEAFF.

The chain uses TRBV27 and TRBJ1-5; 8 bases map to TRBD1. From germline, CDR1 is MNHEY and CDR2 SMNVEV (reference sequence). The CDR3 is 17 residues long. J was trimmed by 3 bases and V by 5 bases; bases with no gene match: 12. CDR3 residues: CASSPYGRGPDNQPQHF. The DNA for the CDR3 is TGTGCCAGCAGTCCGTACGGCAGGGGGCCAGACAATCAGCCCCAGCATTTT.

This clonotype showed up many times. The gene calls are TRBV6-1 and TRBJ1-3, with D perhaps TRBD1 (5 bases). V lost 8 bases and J lost 0, with 14 bases in between. The CDR3 loop spans 15 amino acids. Germline CDR1 reads MNHNS; CDR2 reads SASEGT. The CDR3 bases are TGTGCCAGCGCTGGGGGACGACTCTCTGGAAACACCATATATTTT. It translates to CASAGGRLSGNTIYF.